One sample yielded the 7 T cell receptor beta chains listed below, sequenced in a study of OX40 agonist ivuxolimab in advanced cancers. The data were produced by immunoSEQ multiplex PCR, yet TCRdb's version contains in-frame clones alone and is incomplete. Here the sample spans around 30,000 clones, approximately 89% being singletons. Sequencing was performed on CD4+ or CD8+ T cells sorted from blood, taken in a trial of the OX40 agonist ivuxolimab. The receptors come from an adult with an advanced solid tumor such as melanoma, head and neck, liver or kidney cancer.

This rearrangement joins TRBV10-3 to TRBJ1-3, with TRBD1 matching 9 bases. The CDR3 is 21 amino acids. Germline V gives CDR1 ENHRY, CDR2 SYGVKD. Trimming took 0 bases from V and 4 from J; bases not matched to a gene: 19. The CDR3 here is CAISESTGTGKDVLTGNTIYF. Here the CDR3 DNA reads TGTGCCATCAGTGAGTCGACCGGGACAGGGAAAGACGTTCTCACCGGAAACACCATATATTTT.

J is TRBJ2-7 and V is TRBV9, with D possibly being TRBD2 (5 bases). This CDR3 spans 15 amino acids. Germline CDR1 reads SGDLS; CDR2 reads YYNGEE. Trimming left V 4 bases short and J 3 bases short, with 17 bases between. Here the CDR3 reads CASSTDPTGFYEQYF. The CDR3 DNA is TGTGCCAGCAGCACCGACCCGACGGGGTTCTACGAGCAGTACTTC.

The V call is TRBV14, the J call TRBJ1-3; no reliable D call. Per the germline V gene, CDR1 is SGHDN and CDR2 is FVKESK. Trimming stripped 4 bases from V and 4 bases from J, with 5 bases between. The CDR3 consists of 12 residues. CDR3 protein: CASSPIGNTIYF. As DNA, the CDR3 is TGTGCCAGCAGCCCCATAGGAAACACCATATATTTT.

The chain has TRBV27 and TRBJ2-7; a weak D match, TRBD1 (5 bases). CDR1 and CDR2 from the germline V gene are MNHEY and SMNVEV (reference sequence). This CDR3 has 18 amino acids. V was trimmed by 5 bases and J by 2 bases, leaving 25 bases between them. This CDR3 is CASSGAGPGVVPTYEQYF. The CDR3 DNA sequence: TGTGCCAGCAGTGGGGCAGGCCCTGGTGTCGTACCTACCTACGAGCAGTACTTC.

CDR3 nucleotide sequence: TGTGCCAGCAGTGAGATCGGGGGGACTAATCAGCCCCAGCATTTT. It yields the protein CASSEIGGTNQPQHF. V and J are TRBV2 and TRBJ1-5; tentative D call: TRBD1 (5 bases). The CDR3 extends over 15 amino acids. The V gene lost 3 bases and the J gene lost 4 bases, with 13 bases spanning the gap. Germline V gene lookup returns CDR1 SNHLY and CDR2 FYNNEI.

The chain carries TRBV28 and TRBJ2-1; 10 nucleotides line up with TRBD2. The CDR3 loop spans 15 amino acids. V dropped 8 bases and J dropped 0; count of bases not matched to a gene: 4. The germline V gene encodes CDR1 MDHEN and CDR2 SYDVKM. The CDR3, as DNA: TGTGCCAGCTCGGGACTAGCGAGCTCCTACAATGAGCAGTTCTTC. As protein: CASSGLASSYNEQFF. Complete variable domain (other parts from reference TRBV28 and TRBJ2-1): DVKVTQSSRYLVKRTGEKVFLECVQDMDHENMFWYRQDPGLGLRLIYFSYDVKMKEKGDIPEGYSVSREKKERFSLILESASTNQTSMYLCASSGLASSYNEQFFGPGTRLTVL.

The CDR3 nucleotides are TGTGCCAGCAGCCTTCGGTGGAATCAGCCCCAGCATTTT. Residues: CASSLRWNQPQHF. This chain connects TRBV6-5 to TRBJ1-5; D not resolved. V lost 6 bases and J lost 4, with 10 bases in between. The CDR3 totals 13 residues. Germline-derived CDR1 and CDR2 are MNHEY and SVGAGI.